These 29 T cell receptor beta chains share one sample of origin, sequenced in a study of spatial heterogeneity in lung cancer. TCRdb itself ran the 5' RACE reads through MiXCR, one entry per CDR3 protein. The sample includes about 25,000 distinct CDR3 sequences, around 7% of them seen just once. The sample's time point: sample taken at primary tumor resection. The sequencing used PBMCs, collected at surgery. All receptors derive from a male donor with early-stage non-small cell lung cancer.

The sample holds a few counts of this clonotype. The chain is built from TRBV27 and TRBJ2-5; the D is unclear. This CDR3 comprises 12 residues. Trimming pared 5 bases from V and 5 bases from J, leaving 9 bases between. The V gene's germline CDR1 is MNHEY and CDR2 SMNVEV (reference sequence). The CDR3 DNA reads as TGTGCCAGCAGTAACCTTCAGGAGACCCAGTACTTC. This encodes CASSNLQETQYF.

This clonotype was detected many times. V and J are TRBV20-1 and TRBJ2-1; 11 bases line up with TRBD1. The CDR3 totals 13 residues. J was trimmed by 5 bases and V by 5 bases; bases with no gene match: 2. Germline CDR1 and CDR2: DFQATT and SNEGSKA (reference sequence). CDR3 residues: CSAEDRGHNEQFF. The CDR3 bases are TGCAGTGCTGAGGACAGGGGGCACAATGAGCAGTTCTTC.

This clonotype was seen more than once but under ten times. The rearrangement uses TRBV20-1 and TRBJ2-3; D is unresolved. Germline CDR1 is DFQATT and CDR2 is SNEGSKA (reference sequence). The CDR3 is 13 residues long. V dropped 3 bases and J dropped 4 bases, with 11 bases sitting between them. DNA for the CDR3: TGCAGTGCTAGGGGTAGGGTCGCAGATACGCAGTATTTT. It is translated as CSARGRVADTQYF.

This clonotype was counted a few times. The V call is TRBV7-2, the J call TRBJ1-5; D unresolved. From germline, CDR1 is SGHTA and CDR2 FQGNSA. The CDR3 spans 14 residues. Trimming left V 6 bases short and J 3 bases short, with 12 bases between. The CDR3 region has the DNA TGTGCCAGCAGTCTCCGGGAGTACAATCAGCCCCAGCATTTT. Translated, it gives CASSLREYNQPQHF.

This clonotype was counted at least ten times. The chain couples TRBV5-1 to TRBJ2-6; 7 bases agree with TRBD1. CDR3 length: 16 amino acids. The V segment lost 4 bases and the J segment 2 bases; nucleotides outside the gene matches: 6. From germline, CDR1 is SGHRS and CDR2 YFSETQ. This CDR3 reads CASSLDRVPGANVLTF. The DNA for the CDR3 is TGCGCCAGCAGCCTCGACAGGGTGCCTGGGGCCAACGTCCTGACTTTC.

This clonotype was counted ten times or more. This sequence joins TRBV7-9 and TRBJ2-1; D is perhaps TRBD1 or TRBD2 (5 bases each). The CDR3 consists of 19 residues. The V gene's germline CDR1 is SEHNR and CDR2 FQNEAQ (reference sequence). The V end was cut by 6 bases, the J end by 6 bases, with 30 bases between. CDR3 nucleotides: TGTGCCAGCAGTTCACTCAAAGGAGGTATTGACAGAACTAGCAATGAGCAGTTCTTC. It translates to CASSSLKGGIDRTSNEQFF. The complete variable domain, with remaining parts taken from reference TRBV7-9 and TRBJ2-1, reads DTGVSQNPRHKITKRGQNVTFRCDPISEHNRLYWYRQTLGQGPEFLTYFQNEAQLEKSRLLSDRFSAERPKGSFSTLEIQRTEQGDSAMYLCASSSLKGGIDRTSNEQFFGPGTRLTVL.

The rearrangement links TRBV7-6 to TRBJ2-6; D ambiguous. CDR1 and CDR2 (germline): SGHVS, FNYEAQ. The V end was cut by 4 bases, the J end by 1 base, with 5 bases between. This CDR3 region has 14 residues. CDR3 sequence (DNA): TGTGCCAGCAGCTACGGGTCTGGGGCCAACGTCCTGACTTTC. This sequence encodes CASSYGSGANVLTF.

There are a few counts of this clonotype. The chain links TRBV9 to TRBJ2-6; 7 nucleotides align to TRBD1. This CDR3 comprises 18 residues. The germline gives CDR1 SGDLS, CDR2 YYNGEE. V shed 3 bases, J shed 0 bases, and the junction held 9 bases outside the gene matches. The CDR3 nucleotides are TGTGCCAGCAGCGCAAGTCCGGGACAGCTCTCTGGGGCCAACGTCCTGACTTTC. It specifies CASSASPGQLSGANVLTF.

This clonotype was observed a few times. This rearrangement joins TRBV5-1 to TRBJ1-1, with D hard to call. CDR3 size: 11 residues. Germline CDR1 SGHRS, CDR2 YFSETQ. Trimming removed 7 bases from V and 5 bases from J, with 9 bases in between. In nucleotides, the CDR3 is TGCGCCAGCGCGGGATATACTGAAGCTTTCTTT. It is translated as CASAGYTEAFF.

By share, this clonotype counts as medium-sized (0.01 to 0.1%). Germline and junction disagree at one end, which may indicate a read error. The rearrangement uses TRBV7-8 and TRBJ2-3, with 9 bases lining up with TRBD2. Germline CDR1 is SGHVS and CDR2 is FQNEAQ. The CDR3 has 14 amino acids. The CDR3 spells CASNLAGATDTQYF. Written as DNA, the CDR3 is TGTGCCAGCAACTTAGCGGGAGCCACAGATACGCAGTATTTT.

The rearrangement uses TRBV2 and TRBJ2-7, with D perhaps given as TRBD1 or TRBD2 (6 bases each). With 4 bases removed from V and 5 bases from J, the gap between germline ends came to 15 bases. The CDR3 loop spans 14 amino acids. Germline loops: CDR1 SNHLY, CDR2 FYNNEI. The CDR3 sequence is CASSVNGGIDEQYF. DNA of the CDR3: TGTGCCAGCAGTGTCAACGGGGGCATCGACGAGCAGTACTTC.

This clonotype was seen a handful of times. The CDR3 DNA reads TGTGCCAGCAGCCAAGATCGGAGTCAGCCCCAGCATTTT. This encodes CASSQDRSQPQHF. The V gene is TRBV3-1, the J gene TRBJ1-5; D ambiguous. Germline CDR1 and CDR2: LGHDT and YNNKEL (reference sequence). The V and J ends lost 0 bases and 6 bases respectively, with 6 bases between them. The CDR3 totals 13 residues.

This clonotype was counted ten times or more. J is TRBJ1-3 and V is TRBV7-8; no clear D gene. The length of the CDR3 is 15 residues. V dropped 5 bases and J dropped 7 bases, with 18 bases sitting between them. Germline assignment: CDR1 SGHVS and CDR2 FQNEAQ. CDR3: CASSATNTMGNTIYF. CDR3 DNA sequence: TGTGCCAGCAGCGCAACGAACACTATGGGGAACACCATATATTTT.

This clonotype was counted ten times or more. The chain employs TRBV6-1 and TRBJ2-7; no definite D call. This CDR3 contains 13 residues. Between the trimmed V and J ends, which lost 0 bases and 7 bases, there was a span of 10 bases. In germline, CDR1 is MNHNS, CDR2 SASEGT. Here the CDR3 DNA reads TGTGCCAGCAGTGAAGCCCTCGATTTTGAGCAGTACGTC. Protein: CASSEALDFEQYV.

The chain joins TRBV12-3 or TRBV12-4 to TRBJ2-1; 7 bases match TRBD2. Trimming cost V 6 bases and J 8 bases; bases outside gene matches: 7. The CDR3 is 13 residues long. The CDR3 sequence: CASSPLAVDEQFF. The CDR3 DNA reads as TGTGCCAGCAGCCCTCTAGCGGTGGATGAGCAGTTCTTC.

This clonotype is classed as medium-sized. The chain employs TRBV29-1 and TRBJ2-1; D is perhaps TRBD1 (6 bases). This CDR3 region has 13 residues. The germline CDR1 and CDR2 sequences are SQVTM and ANQGSEA. V lost 4 bases to trimming and J lost 5 bases, with 12 bases between them. The CDR3 DNA follows: TGCAGCGTTGGGCGGACAGCTAACAATGAGCAGTTCTTC. Amino acids: CSVGRTANNEQFF.

This clonotype was found a few times. The chain uses TRBV11-2 and TRBJ2-1; TRBD2 matches 9 bases. CDR3 length: 16 amino acids. Trimming cost V 0 bases and J 11 bases; bases outside gene matches: 11. Germline-derived CDR1 and CDR2 are SGHAT and FQNNGV. This CDR3 reads CASSLDLAGGQRKQFF. The CDR3 DNA reads as TGTGCCAGCAGCTTAGATCTTGCGGGAGGGCAAAGGAAGCAGTTCTTC.

This chain joins TRBV7-9 and TRBJ2-3; 11 bases fit TRBD2. V trimming: 3 bases; J trimming: 7 bases; junction bases outside the gene matches: 6. Germline V CDR1 and CDR2: SEHNR, FQNEAQ (reference sequence). The CDR3 length is 15 residues. This chain's CDR3 is CASSFSGGADHTQYF. In DNA, the CDR3 is TGTGCCAGCAGCTTTAGCGGGGGGGCCGATCATACGCAGTATTTT.

The chain recombines TRBV6-1 with TRBJ1-1, with no clear D. The germline CDR1 and CDR2 sequences are MNHNS and SASEGT. The V gene lost 10 bases and the J gene lost 0 bases, with 12 bases spanning the gap. The CDR3 has 13 amino acids. CDR3 in DNA: TGTGCCAACCAACTTCTTATGAACACTGAAGCTTTCTTT. The encoded protein is CANQLLMNTEAFF.

This clonotype turned up a few times. The rearrangement joins TRBV10-3 to TRBJ2-2; tentatively, D is TRBD1 or TRBD2 (5 bases each). V lost 10 bases, J lost 4 bases, and 16 bases lay in between. The CDR3 length is 14 residues. The germline V gene encodes CDR1 ENHRY and CDR2 SYGVKD. The CDR3 loop reads CATLWGFPTGELFF. The CDR3 region has the DNA TGTGCCACCTTATGGGGGTTCCCCACCGGGGAGCTGTTTTTT.

This clonotype appeared a few times. V is TRBV20-1 and J is TRBJ1-2; D perhaps matches TRBD1 (5 bases). Germline V gives CDR1 DFQATT, CDR2 SNEGSKA (reference sequence). There are 16 residues in the CDR3. Deletions cut 0 bases from V and 4 bases from J, with 18 bases between. CDR3 sequence reads: CSARDGLRAGTYGYTF. The CDR3 coding sequence is TGCAGTGCTAGAGATGGCTTGAGGGCAGGGACCTATGGCTACACCTTC.

This clonotype was picked up many times. This chain connects TRBV2 to TRBJ2-7, with D perhaps TRBD2 (5 bases). This CDR3 is built from 11 residues. Trimming cost V 6 bases and J 3 bases, with 6 bases left between them. The germline CDR1 and CDR2 sequences are SNHLY and FYNNEI. This chain's CDR3 is CASRRVYEQYF. CDR3 nucleotide sequence: TGTGCCAGCAGGAGGGTCTACGAGCAGTACTTC.

This clonotype was counted many times. V and J are TRBV4-2 and TRBJ2-1; D is ambiguous. The CDR3 covers 16 residues. The V gene lost 1 base and the J gene lost 2 bases, with 12 bases spanning the gap. The V gene's germline CDR1 is LGHNA and CDR2 YNFKEQ. The CDR3 DNA is TGTGCCAGCAGCCAAGGCGGCGGTTTGACCTACAATGAGCAGTTCTTC. Its translation: CASSQGGGLTYNEQFF.

This chain uses TRBV28 with TRBJ2-7; no definite D call. Germline assignment: CDR1 MDHEN and CDR2 SYDVKM. This CDR3 is 14 amino acids long. Deletions cut 0 bases from V and 4 bases from J, with 10 bases between. CDR3 protein: CASSLWPGMYEQYF. The DNA of the CDR3 is TGTGCCAGCAGTTTATGGCCAGGAATGTACGAGCAGTACTTC.

The chain is built from TRBV2 and TRBJ2-1, with a weak D call TRBD2 (5 bases). Germline V CDR1 and CDR2: SNHLY, FYNNEI. This CDR3 region has 13 residues. V lost 4 bases and J 7 bases, leaving 11 bases between the germline ends. The CDR3 loop reads CASSGRRANEQFF. DNA for the CDR3: TGTGCCAGCAGTGGTCGGCGGGCGAATGAGCAGTTCTTC. Full variable domain (missing parts from reference TRBV2 and TRBJ2-1): EPEVTQTPSHQVTQMGQEVILRCVPISNHLYFYWYRQILGQKVEFLVSFYNNEISEKSEIFDDQFSVERPDGSNFTLKIRSTKLEDSAMYFCASSGRRANEQFFGPGTRLTVL.

This clonotype has ten or more counts. This chain connects TRBV20-1 to TRBJ2-7; 10 bases match TRBD2. J lost 6 bases, V lost 0 bases, and 8 bases had no gene match. This CDR3 spans 15 amino acids. From germline, CDR1 is DFQATT and CDR2 SNEGSKA (reference sequence). CDR3 coding DNA: TGCAGTGCTAGAGATCTAGCGGGGGAAGTGGGCGAGCAGTACTTC. Protein product: CSARDLAGEVGEQYF.

There are many counts of this clonotype. This sequence joins TRBV5-1 and TRBJ2-5; D possibly corresponds to TRBD1 (6 bases). The V gene's germline CDR1 is SGHRS and CDR2 YFSETQ. This CDR3 contains 14 residues. Between the trimmed V and J ends, which lost 4 bases and 5 bases, there was a span of 15 bases. CDR3 in DNA: TGCGCCAGCAGCAATAACAGGGAACGGGAGACCCAGTACTTC. This gives the protein CASSNNRERETQYF. The full variable domain, its missing parts supplied by reference TRBV5-1 and TRBJ2-5, is KAGVTQTPRYLIKTRGQQVTLSCSPISGHRSVSWYQQTPGQGLQFLFEYFSETQRNKGNFPGRFSGRQFSNSRSEMNVSTLELGDSALYLCASSNNRERETQYFGPGTRLLVL.

This clonotype occurred many times. The chain uses TRBV4-2 and TRBJ2-1, with 7 bases identical to TRBD2. Unmatched junction bases numbered 11, after V lost 0 bases and J lost 6 bases. The germline V gene has CDR1 LGHNA and CDR2 YNFKEQ. CDR3 length: 17 amino acids. The CDR3 is CASSQDLGGLVPNEQFF. CDR3 DNA: TGTGCCAGCAGCCAAGATCTGGGTGGACTAGTACCCAATGAGCAGTTCTTC.

The chain employs TRBV27 and TRBJ2-5; D is possibly TRBD1 or TRBD2 (5 bases each). V was shortened by 5 bases and J by 3 bases, with 13 bases between the two germline ends. Germline CDR1 reads MNHEY; CDR2 reads SMNVEV (reference sequence). The length of the CDR3 is 14 residues. The CDR3 loop reads CASSPLGEKETQYF. DNA of the CDR3: TGTGCCAGCAGTCCCCTGGGGGAGAAAGAGACCCAGTACTTC.